This T cell receptor (beta chain) emerged from a study of beta chain features in type 1 diabetes. Study-wide findings and caveats: TCRB CDR3 length was moderately but significantly reduced in all four CD4+ subsets of Type 1 diabetes patients.

About this clone itself: What it binds is unknown.

The CDR3 spans 13 residues. V shed 4 bases, J shed 8 bases, and the junction held 5 bases outside the gene matches. CDR1 and CDR2 from the germline V gene are SGHNT and YYREEE (reference sequence). The investigators reverse transcribed all of the isolated RNA, so they sequenced expressed TCRB transcripts. The protocol was immunoSEQ multiplex PCR, while the TCRdb copy is restricted to in-frame clones and leaves out a portion. The repertoire includes some 130,000 clones, 7% to 10% of them detected once, and over 0.6% sits in the top ten. The gene calls are TRBV5-4 and TRBJ2-1; 8 bases are a match to TRBD1. What was sequenced was central memory CD4+ T cells from blood. The sequence derives from a young man with type 1 diabetes. CDR3 sequence (DNA): TGTGCCAGCAGCCCTTCAGGGGGCGATGAGCAGTTCTTC. This sequence encodes CASSPSGGDEQFF.